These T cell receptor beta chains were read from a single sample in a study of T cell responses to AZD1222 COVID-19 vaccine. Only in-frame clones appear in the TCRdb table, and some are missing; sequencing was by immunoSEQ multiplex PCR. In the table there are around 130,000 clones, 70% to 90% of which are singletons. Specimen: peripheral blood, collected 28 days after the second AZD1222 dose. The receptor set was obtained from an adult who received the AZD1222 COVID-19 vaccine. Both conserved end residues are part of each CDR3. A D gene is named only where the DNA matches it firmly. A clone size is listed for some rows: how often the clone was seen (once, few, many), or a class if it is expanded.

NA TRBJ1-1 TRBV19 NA TGTGCCAGTAGTTCCCAACCGGCGAACACTGAAGCTTTCTTT CASSSQPANTEAFF
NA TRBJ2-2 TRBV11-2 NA TGTGCCAGCAGCTTAGATCCCGGCACCGGGGAGCTGTTTTTT CASSLDPGTGELFF
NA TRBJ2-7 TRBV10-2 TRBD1 TGCGCCAGCGGAGCACCTCGGACAGGGCAAACTAGCTCCTACGAGCAGTACTTC CASGAPRTGQTSSYEQYF
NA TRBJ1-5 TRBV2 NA TGTGCCACCACCCCCGACAGAGCCGGTGGTCAGCCCCAGCATTTT CATTPDRAGGQPQHF
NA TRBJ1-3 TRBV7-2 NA TGTGCCAGCAGCTTATATGGCGGTCCCTCTGGAAACACCATATATTTT CASSLYGGPSGNTIYF
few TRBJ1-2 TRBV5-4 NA TGTGCCAGCAGCTTGAAACCTGACAGTGGTAACTATGGCTACACCTTC CASSLKPDSGNYGYTF
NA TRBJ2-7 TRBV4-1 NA TGCGCCAGCAGCCAGGAAGACAGCTACGAGCAGTACTTC CASSQEDSYEQYF
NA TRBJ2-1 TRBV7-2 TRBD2 TGTGCCAGCAGCTTAGGGGAGCGGGGGGGCCGTGAGCAGTTCTTC CASSLGERGGREQFF
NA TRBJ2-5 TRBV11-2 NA TGTGCCAGCAGCCGTAATCAAGAGACCCAGTACTTC CASSRNQETQYF
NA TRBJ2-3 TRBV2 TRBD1 TGTGCCAGCAGTGATAGGGGGCCCTACACAGATACGCAGTATTTT CASSDRGPYTDTQYF
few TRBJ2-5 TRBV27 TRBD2 TGTGCCAGCAGCCTGGGACTAGCGGGAGTCCAAGAGACCCAGTACTTC CASSLGLAGVQETQYF
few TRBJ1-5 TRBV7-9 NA TGTGCCAGCAGCCTATCGGGTTACGATAATCAGCCCCAGCATTTT CASSLSGYDNQPQHF
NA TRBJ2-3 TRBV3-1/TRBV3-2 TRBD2 TGTGCCAGCAGCCAAGAAGTGGGGGGGAGCGCAGATACGCAGTATTTT CASSQEVGGSADTQYF
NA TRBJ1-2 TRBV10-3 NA TGTGCCATGGCTCGCAGGGAGGACGGTGGCTACACCTTC CAMARREDGGYTF
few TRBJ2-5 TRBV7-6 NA TGTGCCAGCAGCACCTACACCTATACGGAGACCCAGTACTTC CASSTYTYTETQYF
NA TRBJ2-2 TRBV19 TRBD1 TGTGCCAGTAGTATAGGACAGGGGGGCACCGGGGAGCTGTTTTTT CASSIGQGGTGELFF
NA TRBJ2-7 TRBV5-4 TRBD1 TGTGCCAGCAGCTTACCAACCGGGACAGGGGGCTACGAGCAGTACTTC CASSLPTGTGGYEQYF
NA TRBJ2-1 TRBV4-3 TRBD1 TGCGCCAGCAGCCGGGAACAGGGGGCTGGCGGCAATGAGCAGTTCTTC CASSREQGAGGNEQFF
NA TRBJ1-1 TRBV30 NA TGTGCCTGGAGCTCTCATGAGGGGGGTTGGACTGAAGCTTTCTTT CAWSSHEGGWTEAFF
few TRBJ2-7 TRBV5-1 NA TGCGCCAGCAGCTTGACAGGGTCAACCTACGAGCAGTACTTC CASSLTGSTYEQYF
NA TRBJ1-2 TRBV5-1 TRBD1 TGCGCCAGCAGCCCAGGGACAGTACCTGTCTATGGCTACACCTTC CASSPGTVPVYGYTF
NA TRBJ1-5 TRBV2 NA TGTGCCAGCAGATTCGACGGGGCCCAGCATTTT CASRFDGAQHF
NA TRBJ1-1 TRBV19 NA TGTGCCAGTATGGGTGACTTGGACACTGAAGCTCTCTTT CASMGDLDTEALF
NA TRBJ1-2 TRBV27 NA TGTGCCAGCAGTTTATCGGTACAGCCCATCTATGGCTACACCTTC CASSLSVQPIYGYTF
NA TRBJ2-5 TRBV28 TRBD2 TGTGCCAGCAGCCCCGCCCCCGGACTAGCGGGGCAAGAGACCCAGTACTTC CASSPAPGLAGQETQYF
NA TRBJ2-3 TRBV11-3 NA TGTGCCAGCAGCTTGGGGGGGGCGGCTGATACGCAGTATTTT CASSLGGAADTQYF
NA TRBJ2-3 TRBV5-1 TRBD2 TGCGCCAGCAGCACCGGGACTAGCGGAACTAGCACAGATACGCAGTATTTT CASSTGTSGTSTDTQYF
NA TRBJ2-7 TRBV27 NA TGTGCCAGCAGTTTATCCTCTGGAACTTACCTTTACGAGCAGTACTTC CASSLSSGTYLYEQYF
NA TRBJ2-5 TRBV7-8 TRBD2 TGTGCCAGCAGCACGGGACTAGCGGGAGTATTAGAGACCCAGTACTTC CASSTGLAGVLETQYF
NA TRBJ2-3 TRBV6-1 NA TGTGCCAGCAGTGAAGCGAGGGGTTCTACAGATACGCAGTATTTT CASSEARGSTDTQYF
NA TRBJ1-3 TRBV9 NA TGTGCCAGCAGCGTAGCGGACGGGACATTCTTCTCTGGAAACACCATATATTTT CASSVADGTFFSGNTIYF
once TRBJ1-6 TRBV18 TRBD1 TGTGCCAGCTCACCCCGAGACGGGACAGGGAGCAATTCACCCCTCCACTTT CASSPRDGTGSNSPLHF
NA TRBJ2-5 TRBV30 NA TGTGCCTGGGGGACGGGACTCCAAGAGACCCAGTACTTC CAWGTGLQETQYF
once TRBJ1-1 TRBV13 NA TGTGCCAGCAGCAAGGGGGAGTGGGGGTCGATGAACACTGAAGCTTTCTTT CASSKGEWGSMNTEAFF
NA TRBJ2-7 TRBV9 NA TGTGCCAGCAGCCTAGGCGGGGGCGCAATCTACGAGCAGTACTTC CASSLGGGAIYEQYF
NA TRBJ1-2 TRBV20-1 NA TGCAGTGCTAGTGGTGGCTATGGCTACACCTTC CSASGGYGYTF
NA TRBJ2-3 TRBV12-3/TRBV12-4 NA TGTGCCAGCACTGGCTTCAGCACAGATACGCAGTATTTT CASTGFSTDTQYF
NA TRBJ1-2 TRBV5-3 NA TGTGCCAAAAGCTTCATCCCAGGCCGGGCTAACTATGGCTACACCTTC CAKSFIPGRANYGYTF
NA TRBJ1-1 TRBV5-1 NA TGCGCCAGCAGCTCTTCTGCCTCAGAGAACACTGAAGCTTTCTTT CASSSSASENTEAFF
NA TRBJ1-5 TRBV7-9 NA TGTGCCAGCAGCGCAGGGGAAGGGCCCCAGCATTTT CASSAGEGPQHF
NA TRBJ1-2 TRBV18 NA TGTGCCAGCTCACCAGTGGAGGGGGAAGGGTATGGCTACACCTTC CASSPVEGEGYGYTF
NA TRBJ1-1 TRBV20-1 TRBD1 TGCAGGGCCACAGGGGGGACTGAAGCTTTCTTT CRATGGTEAFF
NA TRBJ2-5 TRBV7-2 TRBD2 TGTGCCAGCCGACTAGCGGGGGGTCAAGAGACCCAGTACTTC CASRLAGGQETQYF
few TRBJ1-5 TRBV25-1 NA TGTGCCAGCAGTGACTCATATAGCAATCAGCCCCAGCATTTT CASSDSYSNQPQHF
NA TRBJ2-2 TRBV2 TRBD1 TGTGCCAGCAGCTATACAGGGGCCGGGGAGCTGTTTTTT CASSYTGAGELFF
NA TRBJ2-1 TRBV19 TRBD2 TGTGCCAGTAGTCCTAGGGGATTAGCGGGGGGGTACAGCTCCTACAATGAGCAGTTCTTC CASSPRGLAGGYSSYNEQFF
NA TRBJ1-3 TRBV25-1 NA TGTGCCAGCAGTGACCTCGAGGGTAGAAACACCATATATTTT CASSDLEGRNTIYF
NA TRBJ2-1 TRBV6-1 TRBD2 TGTGCCAGCAGGAAGGGACTAGCGGATTACAATGAGCAGTTCTTC CASRKGLADYNEQFF
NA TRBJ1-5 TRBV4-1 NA TGCGCCAGCAGCCCCATACAGGGCTCCTACGATCAGCATTTT CASSPIQGSYDQHF
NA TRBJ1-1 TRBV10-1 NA TGCGCCAGCAGTGAGGAGGGAAATTCCGTGGCTTTCTTT CASSEEGNSVAFF